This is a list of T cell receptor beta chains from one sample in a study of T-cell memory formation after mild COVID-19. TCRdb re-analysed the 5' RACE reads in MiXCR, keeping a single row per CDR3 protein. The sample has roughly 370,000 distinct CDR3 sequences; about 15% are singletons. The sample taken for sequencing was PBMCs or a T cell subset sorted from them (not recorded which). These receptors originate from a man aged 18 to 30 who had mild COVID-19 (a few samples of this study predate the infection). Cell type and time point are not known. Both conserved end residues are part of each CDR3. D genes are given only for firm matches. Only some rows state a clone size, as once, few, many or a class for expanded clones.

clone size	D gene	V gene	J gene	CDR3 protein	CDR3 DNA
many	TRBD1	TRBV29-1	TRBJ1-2	CSVDSTGRDGYTF	TGCAGCGTTGATTCGACAGGGAGGGATGGCTACACCTTC
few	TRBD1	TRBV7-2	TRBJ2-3	CASSLRGQGIPTDTQYF	TGTGCCAGCAGCTTAAGGGGACAGGGGATTCCCACAGATACGCAGTATTTT
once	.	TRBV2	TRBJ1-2	CASKTWGKTDNYGYTF	TGTGCCAGCAAAACATGGGGCAAGACGGACAACTATGGCTACACCTTC
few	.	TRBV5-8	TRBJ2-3	CASSSRGSSTDTQYF	TGTGCCAGCAGCTCCAGAGGATCGAGCACAGATACGCAGTATTTT
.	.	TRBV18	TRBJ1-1	CASSPGLSNTEAFF	TGTGCCAGCTCACCAGGGCTTTCGAACACTGAAGCTTTCTTT
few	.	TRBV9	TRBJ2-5	CASSAILGETQYF	TGTGCCAGCAGCGCCATACTCGGTGAGACCCAGTACTTC
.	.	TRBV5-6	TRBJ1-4	CASSHTMGQEPEKLFF	TGTGCCAGCAGCCATACAATGGGACAAGAGCCTGAAAAACTGTTTTTT
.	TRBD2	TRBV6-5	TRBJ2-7	CASGLLAGEEQYF	TGTGCCAGCGGGTTACTAGCGGGGGAAGAGCAGTACTTC
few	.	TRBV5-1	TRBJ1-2	CASSLASREERGYTF	TGCGCCAGCAGCTTGGCTAGCAGGGAAGAGCGCGGCTACACCTTC
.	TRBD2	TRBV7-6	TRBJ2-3	CASSLDASGGAIDTQYF	TGTGCCAGCAGCTTAGATGCTAGCGGGGGGGCGATAGATACGCAGTATTTT
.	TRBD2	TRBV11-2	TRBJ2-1	CASSRLVPSGPYNEQFF	TGTGCCAGCAGCCGCCTGGTCCCTAGCGGGCCATACAATGAGCAGTTCTTC
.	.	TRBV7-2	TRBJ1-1	CASSLVLGGNTEAFF	TGTGCCAGCAGCTTAGTGTTAGGGGGTAACACTGAAGCTTTCTTT
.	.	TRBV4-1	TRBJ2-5	CASSQVEQETQYF	TGCGCCAGCAGCCAAGTAGAACAAGAGACCCAGTACTTC
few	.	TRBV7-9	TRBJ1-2	CASSPETPRKGYTF	TGTGCCAGCAGCCCAGAGACACCTCGTAAGGGCTACACCTTC
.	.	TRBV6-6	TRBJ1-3	CASSYTTPRADSGNTIYF	TGTGCCAGCAGTTACACGACCCCCAGGGCCGACTCTGGAAACACCATATATTTT
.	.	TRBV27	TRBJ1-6	CASSFHSSPLHF	TGTGCCAGCAGTTTCCATTCTTCACCCCTCCACTTT
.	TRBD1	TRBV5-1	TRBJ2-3	CASSFGQGNTDTQYF	TGCGCCAGCAGCTTCGGACAGGGTAATACAGATACGCAGTATTTT
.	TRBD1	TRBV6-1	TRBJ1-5	CASRLGQGINQPQHF	TGTGCCAGCAGACTGGGACAGGGGATCAATCAGCCCCAGCATTTT
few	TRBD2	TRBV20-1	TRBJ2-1	CSARGRRGGLNEQFF	TGCAGTGCTAGAGGTCGGCGGGGGGGCCTTAATGAGCAGTTCTTC
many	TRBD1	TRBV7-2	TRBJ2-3	CASSRWDSVTDTQYF	TGTGCCAGCAGCCGTTGGGACAGCGTAACAGATACGCAGTATTTT
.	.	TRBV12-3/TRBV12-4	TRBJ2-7	CASSFSPRYEQYF	TGTGCCAGCAGTTTTAGTCCCAGGTACGAGCAGTACTTC
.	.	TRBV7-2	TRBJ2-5	CASSLVRGVLETQYF	TGTGCCAGCAGCTTAGTTCGCGGGGTCTTAGAGACCCAGTACTTC
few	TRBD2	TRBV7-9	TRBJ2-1	CASGTSGGAYNEQFF	TGTGCCAGCGGGACTAGCGGGGGGGCCTACAATGAGCAGTTCTTC
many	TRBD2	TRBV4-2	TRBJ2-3	CASSQGLAGTDTQYF	TGTGCCAGCAGCCAAGGACTAGCGGGCACAGATACGCAGTATTTT
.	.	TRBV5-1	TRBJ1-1	CASSLAPSPEAFF	TGCGCCAGCAGCTTGGCCCCTTCCCCCGAAGCTTTCTTT
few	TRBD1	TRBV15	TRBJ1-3	CATSKPLTGRSGNTIYF	TGTGCCACCAGCAAACCCCTGACAGGGCGGTCTGGAAACACCATATATTTT
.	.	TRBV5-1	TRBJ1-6	CASSFLTGAANSPLHF	TGCGCCAGCAGCTTCCTTACGGGGGCGGCTAATTCACCCCTCCACTTT
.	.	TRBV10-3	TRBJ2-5	CAIRRQAGETQYF	TGTGCCATCAGAAGACAGGCTGGGGAGACCCAGTACTTC
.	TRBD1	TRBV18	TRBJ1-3	CASSPSSGGGSGNTIYF	TGTGCCAGCTCACCATCTTCAGGGGGAGGCTCTGGAAACACCATATATTTT
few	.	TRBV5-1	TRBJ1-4	CASKLQGTNEKLFF	TGCGCCAGCAAACTGCAGGGAACTAATGAAAAACTGTTTTTT
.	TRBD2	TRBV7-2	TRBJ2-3	CASSLLAGAVTDTQYF	TGTGCCAGCAGCCTACTAGCGGGGGCTGTCACAGATACGCAGTATTTT
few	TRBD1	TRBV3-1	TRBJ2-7	CASSPRLTGTGVYEQYF	TGTGCCAGCAGCCCGCGACTTACCGGGACAGGAGTATACGAGCAGTACTTC
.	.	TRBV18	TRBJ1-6	CASSLQGSSYNSPLHF	TGTGCCAGCTCTCTACAGGGTTCCTCTTATAATTCACCCCTCCACTTT
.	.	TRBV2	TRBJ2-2	CASSSPGTGELFF	TGTGCCAGCAGTTCCCCCGGCACCGGGGAGCTGTTTTTT
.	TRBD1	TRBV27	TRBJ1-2	CASSLSQGAPSYTF	TGTGCCAGCAGTTTATCGCAGGGGGCGCCGAGCTACACCTTC
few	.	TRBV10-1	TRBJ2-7	CASSESATGKGLYEQYF	TGCGCCAGCAGTGAGTCGGCGACAGGGAAAGGACTATACGAGCAGTACTTC
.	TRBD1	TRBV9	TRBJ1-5	CASSADRGEQPQHF	TGTGCCAGCAGCGCCGACAGGGGCGAACAGCCCCAGCATTTT
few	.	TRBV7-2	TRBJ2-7	CASSFLWQSSEQYF	TGTGCCAGCAGCTTTCTGTGGCAGTCGTCCGAGCAGTACTTC
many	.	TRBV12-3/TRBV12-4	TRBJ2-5	CASSREETQYF	TGTGCCAGCAGTCGTGAAGAGACCCAGTACTTC
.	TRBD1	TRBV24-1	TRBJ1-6	CATSDHGQGAGNSPLHF	TGTGCCACCAGTGACCATGGACAGGGGGCGGGTAATTCACCCCTCCACTTT
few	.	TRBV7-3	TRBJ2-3	CASSARVAPDTQYF	TGTGCCAGCAGCGCCCGGGTCGCCCCGGATACGCAGTATTTT
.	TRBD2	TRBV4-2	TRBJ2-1	CASSQLPGLDVDEQFF	TGTGCCAGCAGCCAACTACCGGGACTAGATGTCGATGAGCAGTTCTTC
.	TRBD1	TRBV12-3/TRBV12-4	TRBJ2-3	CASRQNPGQGVGDTQYF	TGTGCCAGCAGACAAAACCCGGGACAGGGTGTGGGAGATACGCAGTATTTT
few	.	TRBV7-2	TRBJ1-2	CASSPDRTYGYTF	TGTGCCAGCAGTCCTGACAGGACCTATGGCTACACCTTC
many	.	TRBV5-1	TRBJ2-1	CASRGGAGNEQFF	TGCGCCAGCAGAGGTGGGGCAGGAAATGAGCAGTTCTTC
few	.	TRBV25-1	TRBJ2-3	CASSLPQEDTQYF	TGTGCCAGCAGTCTTCCCCAGGAAGATACGCAGTATTTT
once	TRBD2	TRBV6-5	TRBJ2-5	CASRGLAALGSQYF	TGTGCCAGCAGGGGACTAGCGGCTCTGGGGTCCCAGTACTTC
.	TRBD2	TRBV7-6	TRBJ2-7	CASSLVAGGYEQYF	TGTGCCAGCAGCTTAGTAGCGGGGGGCTACGAGCAGTACTTC
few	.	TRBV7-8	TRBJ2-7	CASSFRFSPPDKSYEQYF	TGTGCCAGCAGCTTTAGGTTTTCCCCCCCAGACAAGTCCTACGAGCAGTACTTC
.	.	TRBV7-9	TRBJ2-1	CASSHKVRVGRNEQFF	TGTGCCAGCAGCCATAAGGTCCGGGTGGGTCGCAATGAGCAGTTCTTC
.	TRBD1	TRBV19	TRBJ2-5	CASSPWTGGRETQYF	TGTGCCAGTAGTCCATGGACAGGGGGTCGGGAGACCCAGTACTTC
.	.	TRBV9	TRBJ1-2	CASSAPDGYGYTF	TGTGCCAGCAGCGCCCCAGACGGCTATGGCTACACCTTC
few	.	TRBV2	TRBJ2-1	CASKSGSSYNEQFF	TGTGCCAGCAAGAGCGGAAGCTCCTACAATGAGCAGTTCTTC
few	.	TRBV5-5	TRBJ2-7	CASSLGSSSYEQYF	TGTGCCAGCAGCTTGGGTTCGAGCTCCTACGAGCAGTACTTC
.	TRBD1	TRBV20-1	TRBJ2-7	CSATQGASSYEQYF	TGCAGTGCTACCCAGGGGGCTAGCTCCTACGAGCAGTACTTC
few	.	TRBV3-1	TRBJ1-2	CASSQAPGTANYGYTF	TGTGCCAGCAGCCAAGCACCAGGGACGGCTAACTATGGCTACACCTTC
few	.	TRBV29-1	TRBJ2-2	CSAEDSLNTGELFF	TGCAGCGCAGAGGACAGCCTGAACACCGGGGAGCTGTTTTTT